This record concerns one TCR beta chain sequence. The data are from a study of blood T cell repertoires in COVID-19. Turning to the study itself: Donors in the United States, Italy and Spain gave samples during acute or convalescent COVID-19. T cells, B-cell-depleted T cells, or PBMCs supplied cDNA or gDNA.

Germline CDR1 and CDR2: ENHRY and SYGVKD. Trimming shortened V by 3 bases and J by 8 bases, and 20 bases separated the two germline ends. The CDR3 covers 16 residues. Original analysis: For nucleated cells, counts were estimated from reference gene primer amplification. Clones were read by immunoSEQ multiplex PCR, and TCRdb kept only the in-frame ones, dropping some. The V and J calls and clone size come from that table; D and trimming were worked out from the DNA. The table lists 250,000 to 300,000 clones, around nine tenths of them singletons, with around 0.99% in the top ten. The sequence derives from a woman in her thirties or forties who had recovered from COVID-19. This chain connects TRBV10-3 to TRBJ2-1, with D perhaps TRBD1 (9 bases). Material: peripheral blood. CDR3 sequence (DNA): TGTGCCATCAGTGACCCGCGGGGGGACAGGGTCCATGAGCAGTTCTTC. This sequence encodes CAISDPRGDRVHEQFF.